This T cell receptor (beta chain) was sequenced during a study of shared clonotypes between healthy human individuals (dated by TCRdb to the early 2020s). A note on the overall study: The cohort included three men and a couple of women between 18 and 49 years of age. For each donor, CD4 naive and CD4 memory were each given three plates, CD8 naive was given two plates, and CD8 memory was given one plate. To estimate repertoire size and how much clonotype sharing occurs between individuals, the study deeply sequenced the blood TCR repertoires of about five healthy adults. Libraries were prepared and TCR repertoires were sequenced by different laboratories using diverse techniques, in order to increase sequencing depth and limit assay-specific biases. Between about 0.9 and 8.9 billion PBMCs per donor were obtained by leukapheresis. Beyond this particular receptor, the publication reports: Across a few donors, around 5.4% of naive CD4, around 3.3% of naive CD8, roughly 2.3% of memory CD4, and 0.4% to 0.45% of memory CD8 clonotypes were shared. Because the study included only a small number of donors, the genetic and exposure-history diversity represented was limited. Naive subsets generally had larger estimated clonotype richness than memory subsets did. Incomplete sequencing was indicated by rarefaction of sorted-subset datasets, despite the large sequencing depth. Based on pairwise subsampling, the degree of clonotype sharing among donors was expected to be affected by sequencing depth. Sampling was restricted to blood, and TCR repertoires in tissues likely differ from the TCR repertoires found in blood. Compared with non-shared clonotypes, clonotypes shared by all four sorted-subset donors had higher generation probabilities.

Worth noting for this clone: Its antigen remains undetermined. Base qualities are not at hand, and no much larger clone is one base apart.

TCR CDR3 regions were amplified from genomic DNA by multiplex PCR using the deep immunoSEQ assay. Extracted genomic DNA from each cell subset was distributed evenly across all wells of several immunoSEQ 96-well plates, and each plate was treated as a replicate. For sorted subsets, about 210 ng of genomic DNA, equivalent to 30,000 or so T cell genomes, went into each replicate PCR. Purified libraries were measured with a Qubit 3.0 fluorometer, size-checked on a Bioanalyzer 2100, and measured again with the KAPA Library Quantification kit. A separate single-read 150-cycle Illumina NextSeq 550 flow cell was used to sequence each immunoSEQ 96-well plate. The authors processed their data as follows. Because the immunoSEQ output included only junctional sequences and no quality scores, the filtering could not be the same as the filtering used for full-length reads. Sequences were annotated with PyIR, a Python wrapper for IgBLAST v1.9, and V/J genes and CDR3 were assigned using IMGT germline references. Any read was removed if the V/J assignment was weak (E-value above 1e-6), the CDR3 was missing, or the read contained stop codons, out-of-frame junctions, or ambiguous translated residues. A V3J clonotype was defined by an identical inferred V gene, J gene, and CDR3 amino acid sequence. The percentage overlap between two repertoires was calculated by dividing the number of shared unique clonotypes by the size of the smaller repertoire. Three approaches were used to assess repertoire richness: RTK rarefaction, the Chao1 estimator, and Recon v2.1 estimates of unobserved clonotypes. OLGA was used to compute generation probabilities for all TCRbeta clonotypes that the gDNA method yielded from a few donors. What TCRdb holds here is the immuneACCESS table cut down to in-frame rearrangements. Part of the clones is not present; checked against another copy, under half of the missing clones reflect an unresolved V gene, and the others are unexplained. The V and J calls and clone size are taken from that table; D and trimming were inferred from the DNA. The sample includes hundreds of thousands of clones, with about 96% observed a single time. Roughly 0.1% of the sample is in the top ten clones.

For the CD8 naive samples, CD45RO-negative cells were positively selected for CCR7, yielding a CD45RA+CCR7+ population from which TemRA cells were excluded. Healthy HIV-negative adults with no recently reported acute infections or vaccinations were included as donors. Only Caucasian adults living in Nashville, Tennessee, USA were represented among the donors. After blood collection by leukapheresis, PBMCs were isolated using Ficoll-Histopaque density gradient centrifugation and then cryopreserved in the vapor phase of liquid nitrogen. Analytical flow cytometry was used to check the purity and quantity of each magnetically sorted T cell population. Each sorted fraction had its genomic DNA isolated and then quantified by UV absorbance on a Nanodrop 2000c. The sample taken for sequencing was naive CD8+ T cells sorted from blood. The sample's cell subset or site, from its label and the paper: CD45RA+CCR7+. The receptor was derived from a woman aged 25 to 39 in good health.

The CDR3 loop reads CASSRAGSRNEQFF. The DNA sequence reads TGTGCCAGCTCTCGAGCCGGGAGTAGAAATGAGCAGTTCTTC. The sequence is built from TRBV2 and TRBJ2-1, with a weak D call of TRBD2 (6 bases match). In the germline V gene, CDR1 corresponds to SNHLY and CDR2 to FYNNEI. Relative to germline, V is 8 bases shorter and J is 7 bases shorter, with 18 bases between their ends. The CDR3 sequence holds 14 residues, the cysteine and phenylalanine included. The kept DNA is CDR3 alone, 42 bases in frame from the first base.